This T cell receptor (beta chain) was obtained from a study of blood T cells in healthy people across ages. Study results and limitations: As age increased, TCR beta diversity per million T cells fell in a roughly linear fashion.

V trimming: 4 bases; J trimming: 2 bases; junction bases outside the gene matches: 2. The CDR3 contains 16 residues. CDR1 is MNHNS and CDR2 is SASEGT in the germline V gene. The use of a sample-barcoded 5' primer and a J-beta primer mix characterized a second PCR of roughly 7 to 11 cycles. Each sample provided no less than 2.5 million CDR3-containing paired-end reads. TCRdb processed the 5' RACE reads anew with MiXCR; each CDR3 protein has one entry. The profile covers about 750,000 distinct CDR3 sequences, with less than 70% appearing a single time and 40% to 50% taken by the ten largest. Concerning this clonotype itself: What it recognizes is unknown.

Sequenced material: blood. The chain carries TRBV6-1 and TRBJ2-1; the match to TRBD2 covers 13 bases. This TCR derives from a man aged 80 or over in good health. The CDR3 region is CASSGTSGRPYNEQFF. For the CDR3, the DNA is TGTGCCAGCAGTGGGACTAGCGGGAGACCCTACAATGAGCAGTTCTTC.